A single sample is the source of the 28 T cell receptor beta chains below, sequenced in a study of shared clonotypes between healthy human individuals. Measured with immunoSEQ multiplex PCR; TCRdb has only the in-frame clones, and not every one. The table shows some 2.1 million clones, with 95% occurring only once. Sequenced: naive CD4+ T cells sorted from blood. As for subset: CD45RA+ positively selected. The receptor source for this set is a man aged 18-30 years in good health.

A word on this clone: Other DNA sequences in this specimen translate into the identical CDR3. The chain carries TRBV11-2 and TRBJ2-3; 13 positions match TRBD2. Trimming cost V 3 bases and J 3 bases; bases outside gene matches: 3. CDR1 is SGHAT and CDR2 is FQNNGV in the germline V gene. The CDR3 spans 16 residues. CDR3 residues: CASSFTSGGVTDTQYF. The CDR3 DNA follows: TGTGCCAGCAGCTTTACTAGCGGGGGGGTGACAGATACGCAGTATTTT. Full variable domain (remainder filled in from reference TRBV11-2 and TRBJ2-3): EAGVAQSPRYKIIEKRQSVAFWCNPISGHATLYWYQQILGQGPKLLIQFQNNGVVDDSQLPKDRFSAERLKGVDSTLKIQPAKLEDSAVYLCASSFTSGGVTDTQYFGPGTRLTVL.

The V gene is TRBV10-1, the J gene TRBJ2-2; D might be TRBD1 (6 bases). The CDR3 covers 14 residues. The germline V gene has CDR1 WNHNN and CDR2 SYGVQD (reference sequence). V dropped 3 bases and J dropped 5 bases, with 10 bases sitting between them. CDR3 sequence (DNA): TGCGCCAGCAGTGACAGGGGTGCAACCGGGGAGCTGTTTTTT. Amino acid sequence: CASSDRGATGELFF.

This chain links TRBV4-1 with TRBJ2-6; TRBD2 is a possible D gene (5 bases). Trimming pared 8 bases from V and 0 bases from J, leaving 20 bases between. The CDR3 runs 18 residues. In germline, CDR1 is MGHRA, CDR2 YSYEKL. CDR3 protein: CASGREGLPLSGANVLTF. DNA of the CDR3: TGCGCCAGCGGCCGCGAGGGTCTGCCTCTCTCTGGGGCCAACGTCCTGACTTTC.

V is TRBV9 and J is TRBJ2-4; D is unresolved. Germline CDR1 reads SGDLS; CDR2 reads YYNGEE. This CDR3 region has 14 residues. V was trimmed by 0 bases and J by 8 bases, leaving 12 bases between them. CDR3 in amino acids: CASSVGTGHDIQYF. DNA of the CDR3: TGTGCCAGCAGCGTAGGGACCGGCCATGACATTCAGTACTTC.

J is TRBJ2-5 and V is TRBV10-3; maybe TRBD2 (6 bases). The V gene's germline CDR1 is ENHRY and CDR2 SYGVKD. The germline V and J ends were trimmed by 2 bases and 4 bases, with 11 bases remaining between them. The CDR3 extends over 14 amino acids. The CDR3 sequence is CAISEKGLLETQYF. DNA for the CDR3: TGTGCCATCAGTGAGAAGGGACTTTTAGAGACCCAGTACTTC.

The CDR3 loop reads CASSPQVGNTGELFF. As DNA, the CDR3 is TGTGCCAGCAGCCCCCAAGTCGGGAACACCGGGGAGCTGTTTTTT. This chain joins TRBV7-3 and TRBJ2-2; D gene unclear. There are 15 residues in the CDR3. Trimming shortened V by 5 bases and J by 1 base, and 11 bases separated the two germline ends. Germline assignment: CDR1 SGHTA and CDR2 FQGTGA. The whole variable domain, remainder taken from reference TRBV7-3 and TRBJ2-2, is GAGVSQTPSNKVTEKGKYVELRCDPISGHTALYWYRQSLGQGPEFLIYFQGTGAADDSGLPNDRFFAVRPEGSVSTLKIQRTERGDSAVYLCASSPQVGNTGELFFGEGSRLTVL.

The CDR3 protein is CASLAPGGYEQYF. CDR3 sequence (DNA): TGTGCCAGCCTAGCCCCCGGGGGGTACGAGCAGTACTTC. The chain carries TRBV7-9 and TRBJ2-7, with 7 bases fitting TRBD2. The length of the CDR3 is 13 residues. Germline V CDR1 and CDR2: SEHNR, FQNEAQ (reference sequence). With 8 bases clipped from V and 4 bases from J, the junction kept 8 bases outside the gene matches.

The chain carries TRBV28 and TRBJ1-1, with a possible D match to TRBD1 (6 bases). The germline V gene encodes CDR1 MDHEN and CDR2 SYDVKM. Deletions cut 6 bases from V and 2 bases from J, with 10 bases between. CDR3 length equals 13 residues. The DNA of the CDR3 is TGTGCCAGCAGAATACAGGGAAACACTGAAGCTTTCTTT. Amino acids: CASRIQGNTEAFF.

The genes are TRBV29-1 and TRBJ1-1; TRBD1 matches at 9 bases. Germline-derived CDR1 and CDR2 are SQVTM and ANQGSEA. The CDR3 spans 11 residues. The trim removed 7 bases at V and 10 bases at J, leaving 7 bases unmatched. CDR3 coding DNA: TGCAGCGCGGAGGGACAGGGTAGAGCTTTCTTT. It specifies CSAEGQGRAFF. Together with reference TRBV29-1 and TRBJ1-1, the CDR3 gives the full variable domain: SAVISQKPSRDICQRGTSLTIQCQVDSQVTMMFWYRQQPGQSLTLIATANQGSEATYESGFVIDKFPISRPNLTFSTLTVSNMSPEDSSIYLCSAEGQGRAFFGQGTRLTVV.

This chain joins TRBV2 and TRBJ2-1; D remains ambiguous. The CDR3 runs 14 residues. V was shortened by 4 bases and J by 1 base, with 8 bases between the two germline ends. Germline assignment: CDR1 SNHLY and CDR2 FYNNEI. This CDR3 reads CASSGAISYNEQFF. The CDR3 DNA reads as TGTGCCAGCAGTGGAGCGATTTCCTACAATGAGCAGTTCTTC.

The rearrangement joins TRBV5-1 to TRBJ2-2; no clear D gene. This CDR3 is 15 amino acids long. Germline V gene sequence: CDR1 SGHRS, CDR2 YFSETQ. Trimming pared 4 bases from V and 1 base from J, leaving 11 bases between. CDR3 sequence (DNA): TGCGCCAGCAGCGTGACGGACGGGAACACCGGGGAGCTGTTTTTT. Translated, it gives CASSVTDGNTGELFF.

This clone has just one count. The V and J genes are TRBV7-2 and TRBJ2-7; 10 positions agree with TRBD2. V was pared by 7 bases and J by 4 bases, with 10 bases of the junction left unmatched. The V gene's germline CDR1 is SGHTA and CDR2 FQGNSA. This CDR3 has 15 residues. CDR3: CASTPVASGSYEQYF. The DNA of the CDR3 is TGTGCCAGCACCCCCGTGGCTAGCGGGAGTTACGAGCAGTACTTC.

The chain has TRBV6-6 and TRBJ1-2; 8 nucleotides align to TRBD1. V shed 2 bases, J shed 10 bases, and the junction held 6 bases outside the gene matches. The germline gives CDR1 MNHNY, CDR2 SVGAGI (reference sequence). The CDR3 is 13 amino acids. For the CDR3, the DNA is TGTGCCAGCAGTTACGGAGGGACAGGCGACTACACCTTC. Translating it yields CASSYGGTGDYTF.

The chain uses TRBV5-1 and TRBJ2-7; TRBD1 matches at 7 bases. Trimming removed 6 bases from V and 1 base from J; junction bases left unmatched: 10. The CDR3 loop spans 15 amino acids. Germline V CDR1 and CDR2: SGHRS, YFSETQ. In DNA form, the CDR3 reads TGCGCCAGCACCAAGACCGGGACAGCTTCCTACGAGCAGTACTTC. It translates to CASTKTGTASYEQYF.

J is TRBJ1-3 and V is TRBV5-6; D gene ambiguous. The germline gives CDR1 SGHDT, CDR2 YYEEEE. This CDR3 has 14 residues. V lost 0 bases and J 6 bases, leaving 10 bases between the germline ends. CDR3 amino acids: CASSLGLVTNTIYF. The CDR3, as DNA: TGTGCCAGCAGCTTGGGACTTGTTACAAACACCATATATTTT.

The chain has TRBV10-1 and TRBJ2-3; D call uncertain. The CDR3 has 12 residues. Deletions cut 1 base from V and 5 bases from J, with 4 bases between. CDR1 and CDR2 (germline): WNHNN, SYGVQD (reference sequence). The CDR3 DNA sequence: TGCGCCAGCAGTGAGTTTGGAGATACGCAGTATTTT. It is translated as CASSEFGDTQYF.

The V gene is TRBV12-5, the J gene TRBJ1-1; weak D call: TRBD1 (6 bases). V shed 0 bases and J shed 3 bases, with 14 bases lying between them. The CDR3 totals 16 residues. CDR1 LGHNT and CDR2 FRNRAP come from the germline V gene. The CDR3 DNA follows: TGTGCTAGTGGTTTGGTACTCCACAGGGTACACACTGAAGCTTTCTTT. This sequence encodes CASGLVLHRVHTEAFF. Full variable domain (remainder filled in from reference TRBV12-5 and TRBJ1-1): DARVTQTPRHKVTEMGQEVTMRCQPILGHNTVFWYRQTMMQGLELLAYFRNRAPLDDSGMPKDRFSAEMPDATLATLKIQPSEPRDSAVYFCASGLVLHRVHTEAFFGQGTRLTVV.

The V gene is TRBV5-1, the J gene TRBJ2-7, with TRBD1 matching 7 bases. V was clipped by 0 bases and J by 1 base; unmatched bases: 4. CDR3 size: 15 residues. Germline V CDR1 and CDR2: SGHRS, YFSETQ. This CDR3 is CASSLEGARSYEQYF. CDR3 nucleotide sequence: TGCGCCAGCAGCTTGGAGGGGGCGCGGTCCTACGAGCAGTACTTC.

The V and J genes are TRBV2 and TRBJ2-1, with D unresolved. From germline, CDR1 is SNHLY and CDR2 FYNNEI. CDR3 size: 15 residues. The germline V and J ends were trimmed by 7 bases and 2 bases, with 15 bases remaining between them. The CDR3 DNA sequence: TGTGCCAGCAATTCGGAAGGAATCGCCTACAATGAGCAGTTCTTC. Amino acid sequence: CASNSEGIAYNEQFF.

The CDR3, as DNA: TGTGCCAGCAGTTCTATACAGGACTCCTCCTACGAGCAGTACTTC. It is translated as CASSSIQDSSYEQYF. The chain employs TRBV6-6 and TRBJ2-7; perhaps D is TRBD1 or TRBD2 (5 bases each). V lost 4 bases and J 0 bases, leaving 13 bases between the germline ends. Germline V gene data show CDR1 as MNHNY and CDR2 as SVGAGI (reference sequence). CDR3 length equals 15 residues.

On this clone itself: The sample has other DNA sequences that encode this CDR3 too. The chain carries TRBV30 and TRBJ1-3, with no clear D. CDR3 length: 13 amino acids. CDR1 GTSNPN and CDR2 SVGIG come from the germline V gene (reference sequence). Trimming took 4 bases from V and 0 from J, leaving 7 bases between them. CDR3 amino acids: CAWTRDSGNTIYF. The CDR3 DNA sequence: TGTGCCTGGACGAGGGACTCTGGAAACACCATATATTTT.

The gene calls are TRBV10-1 and TRBJ2-3; D is undetermined. There are 13 residues in the CDR3. Germline loops: CDR1 WNHNN, CDR2 SYGVQD (reference sequence). V lost 8 bases and J 1 base, leaving 10 bases between the germline ends. CDR3 region: CASGKLGTDTQYF. CDR3 sequence (DNA): TGCGCCAGCGGCAAGCTCGGCACAGATACGCAGTATTTT.

V and J are TRBV5-1 and TRBJ2-3, with TRBD2 identical over 8 bases. The CDR3 has 12 amino acids. V gave up 3 bases and J gave up 8 bases; unmatched junction bases: 2. Per the germline V gene, CDR1 is SGHRS and CDR2 is YFSETQ. The CDR3 coding sequence is TGCGCCAGCAGCTCAACTAGCGGTACGCAGTATTTT. Its translation is CASSSTSGTQYF.

As for this clone: In the same sample, other DNA sequences code for this CDR3. The chain uses TRBV7-9 and TRBJ1-1, with 11 bases matching TRBD1. V was clipped by 5 bases and J by 3 bases; unmatched bases: 5. The CDR3 has 15 residues. Germline assignment: CDR1 SEHNR and CDR2 FQNEAQ (reference sequence). CDR3 DNA sequence: TGTGCCAGCAGCCCCGGACAGGGGGCTGACACTGAAGCTTTCTTT. Translating it yields CASSPGQGADTEAFF.

The genes are TRBV19 and TRBJ1-2; maybe TRBD1 (5 bases). The CDR3 sequence is 12 residues long. Germline CDR1 is LNHDA and CDR2 is SQIVND (reference sequence). V dropped 7 bases and J dropped 3 bases, with 9 bases sitting between them. The CDR3 region is CASKGKYYGYTF. The CDR3 bases are TGTGCCAGTAAGGGGAAATACTATGGCTACACCTTC.

The chain links TRBV7-9 to TRBJ2-3, with 16 bases fitting TRBD2. CDR1 SEHNR and CDR2 FQNEAQ come from the germline V gene (reference sequence). J gave up 6 bases and V 4 bases, and 1 base lay outside the gene matches. The CDR3 extends over 15 amino acids. CDR3 sequence (DNA): TGTGCCAGCAGCTCGGGACTAGCGGGAGGGGATACGCAGTATTTT. Protein product: CASSSGLAGGDTQYF.

This chain links TRBV7-2 with TRBJ1-3; D remains unclear. The length of the CDR3 is 13 residues. Trimming removed 5 bases from V and 0 bases from J, with 5 bases in between. Looked up from germline, CDR1 is SGHTA and CDR2 is FQGNSA. CDR3 coding DNA: TGTGCCAGCAGCCGTGCCTCTGGAAACACCATATATTTT. It translates to CASSRASGNTIYF.

This sequence joins TRBV28 and TRBJ1-2, with D possibly TRBD1 on 6 matching bases. V was trimmed by 6 bases and J by 7 bases, leaving 15 bases between them. The CDR3 is made up of 13 amino acids. The germline CDR1 and CDR2 sequences are MDHEN and SYDVKM. CDR3 region: CASRTGQGLGYTF. The CDR3, as DNA: TGTGCCAGCAGGACGGGACAAGGCCTTGGCTACACCTTC.